Listed below are T cell receptor beta chains from one sample, sequenced in a study of PD-1 blockade in classical Hodgkin lymphoma. TCRdb keeps only in-frame clones here, not all; method: immunoSEQ multiplex PCR. Of tens of thousands of clones detected, approximately 95% appear once; the ten largest clones hold approximately 3.9%. The material sequenced was peripheral blood mononuclear cells (PBMCs). Receptor source: a human donor with classical Hodgkin lymphoma. Each CDR3 is given with its conserved first and last residue. A D gene is named only where the DNA matches it firmly. The size entry is marked missing in some rows and otherwise reads once, few, many or a size class.

CDR3 length	D gene	V gene	clone size	J gene	CDR3 protein	CDR3 DNA
15	NA	TRBV5-1	NA	TRBJ2-2	CASSLSQVGSGELFF	TGCGCCAGCAGCTTGTCCCAGGTCGGTTCCGGGGAGCTGTTTTTT
15	TRBD1	TRBV5-1	NA	TRBJ2-1	CASSVPGTGWDEQFF	TGCGCCAGCAGCGTCCCCGGGACAGGGTGGGACGAGCAGTTCTTC
15	TRBD1	TRBV19	NA	TRBJ1-1	CASIPTGGWDTEAFF	TGTGCCAGTATCCCGACAGGGGGATGGGACACTGAAGCTTTCTTT
15	TRBD2	TRBV7-8	NA	TRBJ2-1	CASSLAGLAGDEQFF	TGTGCCAGCAGCTTAGCAGGACTAGCGGGCGATGAGCAGTTCTTC
15	NA	TRBV5-6	NA	TRBJ1-2	CASSLGPGPEYGYTF	TGTGCCAGCAGCTTGGGGCCAGGGCCAGAATATGGCTACACCTTC
15	TRBD1	TRBV19	NA	TRBJ1-6	CASMETGGVNSPLHF	TGTGCCAGTATGGAGACAGGGGGAGTGAATTCACCCCTCCACTTT
12	TRBD2	TRBV10-2	NA	TRBJ2-7	CASTQGGNEQYF	TGCGCCAGCACTCAGGGAGGGAACGAGCAGTACTTC
14	TRBD1	TRBV30	NA	TRBJ1-2	CAWREADRVGGYTF	TGTGCCTGGCGAGAGGCGGACAGGGTGGGAGGCTACACCTTC
11	NA	TRBV29-1	few	TRBJ1-1	CSVAWNTEAFF	TGCAGCGTTGCCTGGAACACTGAAGCTTTCTTT
13	NA	TRBV5-6	NA	TRBJ1-2	CASSLSAGDGYTF	TGTGCCAGCAGCTTGTCTGCGGGGGATGGCTACACCTTC
16	NA	TRBV19	NA	TRBJ1-3	CASSPRVGTSGNTIYF	TGTGCCAGTAGTCCGCGGGTCGGGACCTCTGGAAACACCATATATTTT
14	TRBD1	TRBV7-2	NA	TRBJ1-5	CVSSPRQGGQPQHF	TGTGTCAGCAGCCCCCGACAGGGTGGGCAGCCCCAGCATTTT
15	TRBD1	TRBV2	NA	TRBJ1-2	CASRQSGTGELGYTF	TGTGCCAGCAGACAAAGCGGGACAGGGGAATTGGGCTACACCTTC
15	NA	TRBV15	NA	TRBJ2-1	CATSRGGVRMDEQFF	TGTGCCACCAGCAGAGGGGGGGTCAGGATGGATGAGCAGTTCTTC
13	NA	TRBV6-5	NA	TRBJ1-6	CASSPPDRDSLHF	TGTGCCAGCAGCCCACCCGACAGAGACTCCCTCCACTTT
16	TRBD2	TRBV14	NA	TRBJ2-5	CASSPSGTSGRETQYF	TGTGCCAGCAGCCCTTCCGGGACTAGCGGGCGAGAGACCCAGTACTTC